Listed below are T cell receptor beta chains from one sample, sequenced in a study of regulatory T cells in long-lasting Graves disease. One entry per CDR3 protein, called by TCRdb with MiXCR from the multiplex PCR reads. The sample holds about 430,000 distinct CDR3 sequences; 14% to 15% are singletons and the top ten take approximately 7.6%. These same data were also listed under a study on T cells in Graves' hyperthyroidism and ophthalmopathy.

The sequences come from peripheral blood mononuclear cells (PBMCs), collected at new diagnosis, from a patient treated with antithyroid drugs. The source of these receptors is a woman in her thirties or forties with Graves disease. Both conserved end residues are part of each CDR3. The D gene is left open where the match is weak. Only part of the rows carry a size: once, few, many, or a class if the clone is expanded.

j_gene: TRBJ2-2
d_gene: -
v_gene: TRBV27
abundance: few
CDR3nt: TGTGCCAGCAGTTCCAGGATCGCGAACACCGGGGAGCTGTTTTTT
CDR3aa: CASSSRIANTGELFF

j_gene: TRBJ1-3
d_gene: -
v_gene: TRBV18
abundance: once
CDR3nt: TGTGCCAGCTCAGAACGGTCACCACAGAGCTCTGGAAACACCATATATTTT
CDR3aa: CASSERSPQSSGNTIYF

j_gene: TRBJ2-7
d_gene: TRBD1
v_gene: TRBV12-3/TRBV12-4
abundance: many
CDR3nt: TGTGCCAGCAGTCGTGGACAGGCCTACAAGCAGTACTTC
CDR3aa: CASSRGQAYKQYF

j_gene: TRBJ1-5
d_gene: TRBD1
v_gene: TRBV5-6
abundance: -
CDR3nt: TGTGCCAGCAGCTTAGGGACAGGGGAAATAAACAATCAGCCCCAGCATTTT
CDR3aa: CASSLGTGEINNQPQHF

j_gene: TRBJ2-3
d_gene: TRBD2
v_gene: TRBV12-3/TRBV12-4
abundance: many
CDR3nt: TGTGCCAGCAGTTGGCTAGCGGGAGGTACAGATACGCAGTATTTT
CDR3aa: CASSWLAGGTDTQYF

j_gene: TRBJ2-7
d_gene: -
v_gene: TRBV20-1
abundance: few
CDR3nt: TGCAGTGCTAGGACCGGACTAAACCACGAGCAGTACTTC
CDR3aa: CSARTGLNHEQYF

j_gene: TRBJ2-1
d_gene: -
v_gene: TRBV28
abundance: many
CDR3nt: TGTGCCAGCAGTTTGGGCCGCCGGGACTTCTACAATGAGCAGTTCTTC
CDR3aa: CASSLGRRDFYNEQFF

j_gene: TRBJ2-3
d_gene: -
v_gene: TRBV28
abundance: few
CDR3nt: TGTGCCAGCAGTCCGTGCACAGATACGCAGTATTTT
CDR3aa: CASSPCTDTQYF

j_gene: TRBJ2-1
d_gene: -
v_gene: TRBV2
abundance: many
CDR3nt: TGTGCCAGCAGTGAGATAGGCGGAAGCTCCTACAATGAGCAGTTCTTC
CDR3aa: CASSEIGGSSYNEQFF

j_gene: TRBJ2-1
d_gene: TRBD2
v_gene: TRBV7-9
abundance: few
CDR3nt: TGTGCCAGCAGCCACAGGCGAGGACTAGCGGACAATGAGCAGTTCTTC
CDR3aa: CASSHRRGLADNEQFF

j_gene: TRBJ1-5
d_gene: -
v_gene: TRBV30
abundance: many
CDR3nt: TGTGCCTGGAGTGTCAGGGTTAATCAGCCCCAGCATTTT
CDR3aa: CAWSVRVNQPQHF

j_gene: TRBJ2-3
d_gene: TRBD2
v_gene: TRBV5-1
abundance: few
CDR3nt: TGCGCCAGCAGCTTGACAACGGGAGGGAGCACAGATACGCAGTATTTT
CDR3aa: CASSLTTGGSTDTQYF

j_gene: TRBJ1-5
d_gene: TRBD1
v_gene: TRBV9
abundance: few
CDR3nt: TGTGCCAGCAGCGTTGGACAGGGGGCAGGGCAGCCCCAGCATTTT
CDR3aa: CASSVGQGAGQPQHF

j_gene: TRBJ2-1
d_gene: TRBD1
v_gene: TRBV7-2
abundance: -
CDR3nt: TGTGCCAGCAGCGTGGCTGGAGACAGGGATGAGCAGTTCTTC
CDR3aa: CASSVAGDRDEQFF

j_gene: TRBJ2-1
d_gene: TRBD1
v_gene: TRBV9
abundance: few
CDR3nt: TGTGCCAGCAGCCCAGACGTCCACAGGGGATACTACAATGAGCAGTTCTTC
CDR3aa: CASSPDVHRGYYNEQFF